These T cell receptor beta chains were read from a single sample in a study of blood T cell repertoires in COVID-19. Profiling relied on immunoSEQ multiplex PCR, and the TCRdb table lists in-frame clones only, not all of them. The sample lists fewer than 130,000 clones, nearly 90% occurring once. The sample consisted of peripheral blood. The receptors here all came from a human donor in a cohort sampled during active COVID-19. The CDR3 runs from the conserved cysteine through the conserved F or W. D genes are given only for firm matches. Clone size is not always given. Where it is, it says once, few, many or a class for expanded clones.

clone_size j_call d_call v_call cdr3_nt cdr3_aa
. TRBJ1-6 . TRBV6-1 TGTGCCAGCACGATACTACAAAATTCACCCCTCCACTTT CASTILQNSPLHF
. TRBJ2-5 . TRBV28 TGTGCCAGCAGTGGGTGGGGCCTCACAGGGCTGGAGACCCAGTACTTC CASSGWGLTGLETQYF
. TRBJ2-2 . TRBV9 TGTGCCAGCGGTCGCGACAGCCACACCGGGGAGCTGTTTTTT CASGRDSHTGELFF
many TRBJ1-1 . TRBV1 TGCACCAGCAGCCAAGATAAGTGGGCTAGGACACAGAACACTGAAGCTTTCTTT CTSSQDKWARTQNTEAFF
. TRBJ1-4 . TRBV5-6 TGTGCCAGCAGCTTGAGATTGGCAGTTTCGGGAGAAAAACTGTTTTTT CASSLRLAVSGEKLFF
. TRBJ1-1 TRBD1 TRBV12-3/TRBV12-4 TGTGCCAGCTATAGAGACAGGGCCACTGAAGCTTTCTTT CASYRDRATEAFF
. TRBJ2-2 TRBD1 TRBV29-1 TGCAGCGTCGACAGGGGGCGAACCGGGGAGCTGTTTTTT CSVDRGRTGELFF
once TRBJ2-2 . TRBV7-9 TGTGCCAGCAGTCCATACAACCAGGGGGGCACCGGGGAGCTGTTTTTT CASSPYNQGGTGELFF
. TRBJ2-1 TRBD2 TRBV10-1 TGCGCCAGCAGTGGGATCTTGCCTGGGGGGGGGTCCTACAATGAGCAGTTCTTC CASSGILPGGGSYNEQFF
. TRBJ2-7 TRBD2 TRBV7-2 TGTGCCAGCAGCTTAGTTACTAGCGGAAGAGGGGAGCAGTACTTC CASSLVTSGRGEQYF
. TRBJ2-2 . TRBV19 TGTGCCAGTAGTATTCTGAGCACCGGGGAGCTGTTTTTT CASSILSTGELFF
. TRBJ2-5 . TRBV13 TGTGCCAGCAGCTTAGACTCCGAAGAGACCCAGTACTTC CASSLDSEETQYF
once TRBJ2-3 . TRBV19 TGTGCCAGTAGTATAGAACAGCACACAGATACGCAGTATTTT CASSIEQHTDTQYF
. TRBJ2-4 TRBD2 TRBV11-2 TGTGCCAGCAGCTTACTGACTAGCGGGAGGATCAAAAACATTCAGTACTTC CASSLLTSGRIKNIQYF
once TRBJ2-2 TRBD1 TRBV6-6 TGTGCCAGCAGTTACTCACAGGGGAAGGTTTCCGGGGAGCTGTTTTTT CASSYSQGKVSGELFF
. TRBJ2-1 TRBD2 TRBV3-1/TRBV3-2 TGTGCCAGCAGCCAAGGGGTGACTAGCGGGAGGATGAATGAGCAGTTCTTC CASSQGVTSGRMNEQFF
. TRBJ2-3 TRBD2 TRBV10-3 TGTGCCACCCTGCTAGCGGGGGGTGATACGCAGTATTTT CATLLAGGDTQYF
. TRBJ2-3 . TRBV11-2 TGTGCCAGCAGCTTACAACTTACTAGCACAGATACGCAGTATTTT CASSLQLTSTDTQYF
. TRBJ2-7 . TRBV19 TGTGCCAGTAGTTCCTTGGACAGAGCCTACGAGCAGTACTTC CASSSLDRAYEQYF
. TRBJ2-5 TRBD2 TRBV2 TGTGCCAGCCAGGGAGGGTGGACTAGTCAAGAGACCCAGTACTTC CASQGGWTSQETQYF
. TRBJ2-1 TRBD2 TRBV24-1 TGTGCCACCAGTGATTGGTCGGGGGGTGGGCACAATGAGCAGTTCTTC CATSDWSGGGHNEQFF
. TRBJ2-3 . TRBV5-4 TGTGCCAGCAGCTCCTTAGCGACAGATACGCAGTATTTT CASSSLATDTQYF
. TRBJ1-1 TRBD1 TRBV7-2 TGTGCCAGCAGCCAGTGGACAGGGCTCACTGAAGCTTTCTTT CASSQWTGLTEAFF
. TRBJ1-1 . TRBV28 TGTGCCAGCAGTTTATCCGGGGGGAACACTGAAGCTTTCTTT CASSLSGGNTEAFF
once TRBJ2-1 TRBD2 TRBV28 TGTGCCGGTTCGGAAGCGGGAGTTGGCAATGAGCAGTTCTTC CAGSEAGVGNEQFF
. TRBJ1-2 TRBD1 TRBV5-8 TGTGCCAGCAGCCTGACCGGGACAGGCAACTATGGCTACACCTTC CASSLTGTGNYGYTF
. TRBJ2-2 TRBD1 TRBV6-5 TGTGCCAGCAGGCGGACAGGGGCGGTTGACGGGGAGCTGTTTTTT CASRRTGAVDGELFF